The 23 T cell receptor beta chains presented below share a single source sample, sequenced in a study of cytotoxic CD8 clonotypes in ibrutinib-treated CLL. Repertoires were generated with immunoSEQ multiplex PCR, while TCRdb's copy carries only in-frame clones and drops some. The repertoire holds about 270,000 clones, with approximately 79% as singletons. Sequences were derived from PBMCs, sampled at disease progression, from a patient treated with ibrutinib. The receptor set was obtained from a human donor with chronic lymphocytic leukemia.

This chain uses TRBV4-1 with TRBJ2-2, with 9 bases lining up with TRBD1. Germline CDR1 MGHRA, CDR2 YSYEKL. The CDR3 extends over 19 amino acids. Unmatched junction bases numbered 16, after V lost 1 base and J lost 7 bases. The CDR3 region is CASSQGPQGASPVGGELFF. The CDR3 region has the DNA TGCGCCAGCAGCCAAGGGCCACAGGGGGCTAGTCCTGTCGGCGGGGAGCTGTTTTTT.

This clone has just a few counts. The DNA for the CDR3 is TGCGCCAGCAGCGATACACAGGGGGGTAGCGAAAAACTGTTTTTT. Translation: CASSDTQGGSEKLFF. V is TRBV5-1 and J is TRBJ1-4; 8 nucleotides match TRBD1. Germline assignment: CDR1 SGHRS and CDR2 YFSETQ. V trimming: 4 bases; J trimming: 8 bases; junction bases outside the gene matches: 10. The CDR3 totals 15 residues.

The chain couples TRBV9 to TRBJ2-7; tentative D call: TRBD2 (5 bases). Germline V gene sequence: CDR1 SGDLS, CDR2 YYNGEE. There are 13 residues in the CDR3. The V and J ends lost 2 bases and 4 bases respectively, with 10 bases between them. CDR3 in DNA: TGTGCCAGCAGCGTGTCGACGGGGTACGAGCAGTACTTC. As protein: CASSVSTGYEQYF.

A note on this clone: The germline gene is not matched at one end of the junction; a read error may be the cause. The rearrangement links TRBV5-1 to TRBJ2-3; 8 bases map to TRBD2. CDR3 length equals 15 residues. Germline assignment: CDR1 SGHRS and CDR2 YFSETQ. CDR3 DNA sequence: TGCGCCAGCAGCAAAGGACTAGCCGCGGAGGATAGACATAAATTT. Translated, it gives CASSKGLAAEDRHKF.

This clone was recorded once. The chain combines TRBV18 with TRBJ1-4, with a tentative D call TRBD1 (5 bases). CDR3 length equals 15 residues. With 1 base removed from V and 1 base from J, the gap between germline ends came to 7 bases. Per the germline V gene, CDR1 is KGHSH and CDR2 is LQKENI. The CDR3 DNA follows: TGTGCCAGCTCACCACGTAGGGGAACTAATGAAAAACTGTTTTTT. As protein: CASSPRRGTNEKLFF.

The chain joins TRBV27 to TRBJ2-5, with D possibly TRBD1 on 5 matching bases. V lost 3 bases and J 3 bases, leaving 17 bases between the germline ends. The CDR3 extends over 16 amino acids. Germline V gene lookup returns CDR1 MNHEY and CDR2 SMNVEV (reference sequence). For the CDR3, the DNA is TGTGCCAGCAGTTTTGGGGTTCTGCCAGGGAAAGAGACCCAGTACTTC. Protein product: CASSFGVLPGKETQYF.

The chain uses TRBV4-3 and TRBJ2-7, with 7 bases aligning to TRBD1. V was pared by 0 bases and J by 6 bases, with 2 bases of the junction left unmatched. This CDR3 comprises 13 residues. Germline V gene sequence: CDR1 LGHNA, CDR2 YSLEER. CDR3: CASSQDEGAEQYF. CDR3 sequence (DNA): TGCGCCAGCAGCCAAGATGAGGGGGCCGAGCAGTACTTC.

The genes are TRBV7-8 and TRBJ2-1; the D gene is possibly TRBD2 (5 bases). V lost 5 bases to trimming and J lost 4 bases, with 15 bases between them. The CDR3 sequence is 15 residues long. In germline, CDR1 is SGHVS, CDR2 FQNEAQ. The CDR3 loop reads CASSPPRGQYNEQFF. Here the CDR3 DNA reads TGTGCCAGCAGCCCCCCCCGAGGGCAGTACAATGAGCAGTTCTTC.

V and J are TRBV27 and TRBJ2-7, with unresolved D. The CDR3 has 16 residues. CDR1 MNHEY and CDR2 SMNVEV come from the germline V gene (reference sequence). Trimming removed 1 base from V and 3 bases from J, with 16 bases in between. DNA for the CDR3: TGTGCCAGCAGTTTATATTCGGCCCCCGAGAACTACGAGCAGTACTTC. Translation: CASSLYSAPENYEQYF.

The chain employs TRBV9 and TRBJ2-7; D is perhaps TRBD1 or TRBD2 (6 bases each). Trimming took off 3 bases at V and 3 bases at J, with 13 bases between the two ends. The CDR3 has 14 residues. The germline V gene encodes CDR1 SGDLS and CDR2 YYNGEE. The CDR3 loop is CASSAGGGGYEQYF. For the CDR3, the DNA is TGTGCCAGCAGCGCTGGCGGAGGGGGCTACGAGCAGTACTTC.

A single count supports this clone. The rearrangement joins TRBV4-1 to TRBJ2-5; 9 bases align to TRBD1. In germline, CDR1 is MGHRA, CDR2 YSYEKL. This CDR3 region has 15 residues. J was trimmed by 1 base and V by 10 bases; bases with no gene match: 10. The CDR3 DNA reads TGCGCCATCGGACAGGGGTTCGGCCCCCAAGAGACCCAGTACTTC. Its translation is CAIGQGFGPQETQYF.

The chain recombines TRBV6-6 with TRBJ2-5, with D perhaps TRBD1 or TRBD2 (5 bases each). CDR3 size: 15 residues. With 2 bases removed from V and 5 bases from J, the gap between germline ends came to 15 bases. CDR1 is MNHNY, CDR2 SVGAGI, per germline (reference sequence). Here the CDR3 DNA reads TGTGCCAGCAGTTACGAAGGACTTTGGGACGAGACCCAGTACTTC. As protein: CASSYEGLWDETQYF.

This chain joins TRBV28 and TRBJ2-5, with TRBD1 matching over 9 bases. This CDR3 is built from 16 residues. CDR1 and CDR2 from the germline V gene are MDHEN and SYDVKM. V lost 3 bases to trimming and J lost 5 bases; unmatched junction nucleotides: 10. CDR3 bases: TGTGCCAGCAGTTTCGGAGGACAGGGGTTAGGTGAGACCCAGTACTTC. This encodes CASSFGGQGLGETQYF.

V gene TRBV27 combines with J gene TRBJ1-1, with 7 bases that match TRBD1. The V segment lost 6 bases and the J segment 10 bases; nucleotides outside the gene matches: 14. The CDR3 extends over 14 amino acids. The germline gives CDR1 MNHEY, CDR2 SMNVEV (reference sequence). CDR3 protein: CASRPRGRVGRAFF. The CDR3 DNA is TGTGCCAGCAGACCAAGGGGGCGCGTTGGTCGAGCTTTCTTT.

The chain carries TRBV4-1 and TRBJ2-3, with TRBD2 identical over 13 bases. The J segment lost 2 bases and the V segment lost 4 bases, leaving 18 bases of the junction unmatched. The CDR3 has 21 amino acids. Germline V gives CDR1 MGHRA, CDR2 YSYEKL. The CDR3 DNA is TGCGCCAGCAGCCTACAAGTGGGCCCTGGGACTAGCGGGGACTCCACAGATACGCAGTATTTT. Its protein is CASSLQVGPGTSGDSTDTQYF.

The V call is TRBV28, the J call TRBJ1-2; D unclear. Germline V gene sequence: CDR1 MDHEN, CDR2 SYDVKM. Trimming took off 4 bases at V and 13 bases at J, with 13 bases between the two ends. CDR3 length equals 11 residues. CDR3 sequence reads: CASSSPPRRTF. The CDR3 region has the DNA TGTGCCAGCAGTTCACCTCCGCGGCGCACCTTC.

This clone was picked up a small number of times. The sample has other DNA sequences that encode this CDR3 too. The chain combines TRBV18 with TRBJ2-7, with D possibly TRBD1 on 6 matching bases. The length of the CDR3 is 15 residues. Germline V gene lookup returns CDR1 KGHSH and CDR2 LQKENI. Trimming left V 3 bases short and J 0 bases short, with 12 bases between. Written as DNA, the CDR3 is TGTGCCAGCTCACCTGACAGGCCTCCCTCCTACGAGCAGTACTTC. This translates into CASSPDRPPSYEQYF.

The sample holds one count of this clone. The CDR3 loop reads CASSQEDTRISGYTF. CDR3 DNA sequence: TGCGCCAGCAGCCAAGAGGACACGAGAATCTCTGGCTACACCTTC. The chain is built from TRBV4-1 and TRBJ1-2, with D possibly matching TRBD1 (5 bases). Germline assignment: CDR1 MGHRA and CDR2 YSYEKL. CDR3 length: 15 amino acids. The V end was cut by 0 bases, the J end by 7 bases, with 15 bases between.

Remarks on this clone: The identical CDR3 is also encoded by other nucleotide sequences in the sample. The chain joins TRBV11-3 to TRBJ2-3; D assignment may be TRBD1 or TRBD2 (5 bases each). There are 13 residues in the CDR3. Trimming removed 0 bases at V and 4 bases at J, with 5 bases between. Germline V lookup: CDR1 SGHNT, CDR2 YENEEA. CDR3 region: CASSLEGADTQYF. CDR3 DNA: TGTGCCAGCAGCTTAGAGGGGGCAGATACGCAGTATTTT.

This chain links TRBV7-2 with TRBJ2-3; the D gene is possibly TRBD1 (7 bases). The CDR3 length is 17 residues. V lost 6 bases and J lost 0, with 19 bases in between. From germline, CDR1 is SGHTA and CDR2 FQGNSA. CDR3 amino acids: CASSQGGLHPSTDTQYF. The CDR3 DNA reads as TGTGCCAGCAGTCAGGGGGGACTTCACCCTAGCACAGATACGCAGTATTTT. The complete variable domain, with remaining parts taken from reference TRBV7-2 and TRBJ2-3, reads GAGVSQSPSNKVTEKGKDVELRCDPISGHTALYWYRQSLGQGLEFLIYFQGNSAPDKSGLPSDRFSAERTGGSVSTLTIQRTQQEDSAVYLCASSQGGLHPSTDTQYFGPGTRLTVL.

CDR3 region: CATQNDGYTF. The CDR3 nucleotides read TGTGCCACCCAGAATGATGGCTACACCTTC. The genes are TRBV28 and TRBJ1-2; D not certain. Germline-derived CDR1 and CDR2 are MDHEN and SYDVKM. The CDR3 extends over 10 amino acids. The V and J ends lost 10 bases and 6 bases respectively, with 9 bases between them.

The rearrangement uses TRBV7-9 and TRBJ2-7; D might be TRBD2 (5 bases). Trimming pared 3 bases from V and 0 bases from J, leaving 12 bases between. Germline V gives CDR1 SEHNR, CDR2 FQNEAQ (reference sequence). CDR3 length equals 15 residues. The CDR3 DNA is TGTGCCAGCAGCTTTGGGCGGGTTTACTCCTACGAGCAGTACTTC. Amino acid sequence: CASSFGRVYSYEQYF.

The V call is TRBV7-6, the J call TRBJ2-3, with D possibly being TRBD2 (6 bases). The CDR3 sequence is 15 residues long. The V gene's germline CDR1 is SGHVS and CDR2 FNYEAQ. With 1 base removed from V and 0 bases from J, the gap between germline ends came to 8 bases. The CDR3 coding sequence is TGTGCCAGCAGCTTAGGCGGGGCTAGCACAGATACGCAGTATTTT. It codes for CASSLGGASTDTQYF.